This is a list of T cell receptor beta chains from one sample in a study of vaccination and CD4 T cells after COVID-19. MiXCR, applied by TCRdb to the PCR reads, yields one record per CDR3 protein. The data show approximately 11,000 distinct CDR3 sequences, with about 48% seen just once and about 14% held by the top ten. No antigen has been assigned to these receptors. Sample: CD4+ T cells from blood, cultured in vitro. All receptors come from a human donor who had recovered from COVID-19. Both conserved end residues are trimmed from each CDR3.

J gene: TRBJ1-1
V gene: TRBV30
CDR3 protein: AWSYPLREGQNTEAF

J gene: TRBJ1-3
V gene: TRBV20-1
CDR3 protein: SARRDSENTIY

J gene: TRBJ2-7
V gene: TRBV6-1
CDR3 protein: ASSEAGLVYEQY

J gene: TRBJ1-1
V gene: TRBV7-6
CDR3 protein: ASSLAGRDEAF

J gene: TRBJ1-6
V gene: TRBV6-5
CDR3 protein: ASSYLRGGRNSPLH

J gene: TRBJ2-1
V gene: TRBV12-3/TRBV12-4
CDR3 protein: ASSGLLVNEQF

J gene: TRBJ2-7
V gene: TRBV6-2/TRBV6-3
CDR3 protein: ASSFPRAGPFSYEQY

J gene: TRBJ1-6
V gene: TRBV7-9
CDR3 protein: ASSNQQDGNSPLH

J gene: TRBJ1-2
V gene: TRBV7-2
CDR3 protein: ASSSDGTGDGYT

J gene: TRBJ1-4
V gene: TRBV20-1
CDR3 protein: SAQGGPNEKLF

J gene: TRBJ2-1
V gene: TRBV7-9
CDR3 protein: ASSWGDPRNEQF

J gene: TRBJ1-5
V gene: TRBV30
CDR3 protein: AWSGADNQPQH

J gene: TRBJ1-4
V gene: TRBV12-3/TRBV12-4
CDR3 protein: ASSPDGLEKLF

J gene: TRBJ1-5
V gene: TRBV7-2
CDR3 protein: ASSFQQNQPQH

J gene: TRBJ1-2
V gene: TRBV6-5
CDR3 protein: ASSYSKGNYGYT

J gene: TRBJ2-1
V gene: TRBV11-3
CDR3 protein: ASSRRSGSTYNEQF

J gene: TRBJ2-3
V gene: TRBV7-2
CDR3 protein: ASSLVAGGTDTQY

J gene: TRBJ1-1
V gene: TRBV24-1
CDR3 protein: ATSASGTTEAF

J gene: TRBJ2-2
V gene: TRBV7-3
CDR3 protein: ASSREDRDTGELF

J gene: TRBJ2-7
V gene: TRBV27
CDR3 protein: ASGETGKGAYEQY

J gene: TRBJ2-2
V gene: TRBV11-3
CDR3 protein: ASSFRGQGGSGELF

J gene: TRBJ1-2
V gene: TRBV19
CDR3 protein: ASSISWPGREGYT

J gene: TRBJ2-7
V gene: TRBV6-1
CDR3 protein: ASSRHSDSYEQY

J gene: TRBJ1-2
V gene: TRBV7-2
CDR3 protein: ASSSSRTNYGYT